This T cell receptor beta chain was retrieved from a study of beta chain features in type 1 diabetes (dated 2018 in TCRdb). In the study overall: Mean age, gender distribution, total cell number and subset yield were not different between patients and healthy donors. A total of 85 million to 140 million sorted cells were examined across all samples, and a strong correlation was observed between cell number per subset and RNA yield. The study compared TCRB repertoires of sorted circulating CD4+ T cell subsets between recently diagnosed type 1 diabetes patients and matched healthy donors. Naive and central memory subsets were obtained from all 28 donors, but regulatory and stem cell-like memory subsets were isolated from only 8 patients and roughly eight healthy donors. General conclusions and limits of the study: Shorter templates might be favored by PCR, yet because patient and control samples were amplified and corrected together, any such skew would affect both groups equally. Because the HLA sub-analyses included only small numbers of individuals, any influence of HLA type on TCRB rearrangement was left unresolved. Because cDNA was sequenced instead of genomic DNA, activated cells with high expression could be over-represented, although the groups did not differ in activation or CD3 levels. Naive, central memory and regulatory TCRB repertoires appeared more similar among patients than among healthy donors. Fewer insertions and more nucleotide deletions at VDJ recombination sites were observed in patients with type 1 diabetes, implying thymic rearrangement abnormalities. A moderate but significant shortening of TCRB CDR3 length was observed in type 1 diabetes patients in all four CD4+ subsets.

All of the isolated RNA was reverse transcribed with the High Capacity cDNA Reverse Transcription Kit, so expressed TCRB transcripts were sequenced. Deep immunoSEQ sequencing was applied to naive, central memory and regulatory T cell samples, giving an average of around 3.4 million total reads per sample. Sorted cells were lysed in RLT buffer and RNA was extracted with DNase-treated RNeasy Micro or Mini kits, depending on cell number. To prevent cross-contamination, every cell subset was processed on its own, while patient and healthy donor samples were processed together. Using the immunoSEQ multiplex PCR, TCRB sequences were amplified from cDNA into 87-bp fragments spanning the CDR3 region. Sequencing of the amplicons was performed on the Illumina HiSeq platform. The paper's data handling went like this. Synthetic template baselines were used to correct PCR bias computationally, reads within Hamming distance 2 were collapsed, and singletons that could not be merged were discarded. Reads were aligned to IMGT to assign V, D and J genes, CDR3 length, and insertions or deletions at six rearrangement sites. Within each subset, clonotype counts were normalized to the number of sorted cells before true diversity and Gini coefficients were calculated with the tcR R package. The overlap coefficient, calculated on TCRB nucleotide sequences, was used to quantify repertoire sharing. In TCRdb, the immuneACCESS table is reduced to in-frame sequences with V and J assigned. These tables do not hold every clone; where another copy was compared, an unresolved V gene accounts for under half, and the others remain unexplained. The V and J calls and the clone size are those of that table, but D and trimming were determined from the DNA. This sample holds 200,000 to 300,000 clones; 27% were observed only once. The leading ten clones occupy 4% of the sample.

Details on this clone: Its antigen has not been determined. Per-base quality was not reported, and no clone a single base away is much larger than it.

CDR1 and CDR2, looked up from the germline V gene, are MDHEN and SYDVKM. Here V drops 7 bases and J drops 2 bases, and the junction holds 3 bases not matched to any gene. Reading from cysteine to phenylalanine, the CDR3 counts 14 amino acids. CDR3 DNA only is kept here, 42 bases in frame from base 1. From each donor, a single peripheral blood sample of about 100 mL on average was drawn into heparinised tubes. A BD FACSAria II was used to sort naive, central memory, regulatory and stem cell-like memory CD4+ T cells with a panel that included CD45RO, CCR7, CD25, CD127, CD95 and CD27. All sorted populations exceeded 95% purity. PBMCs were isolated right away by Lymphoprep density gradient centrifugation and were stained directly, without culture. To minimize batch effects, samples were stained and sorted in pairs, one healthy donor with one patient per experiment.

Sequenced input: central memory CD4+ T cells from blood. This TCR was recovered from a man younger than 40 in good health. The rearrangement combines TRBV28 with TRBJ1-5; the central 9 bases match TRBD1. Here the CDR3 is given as CASNRGHGNQPQHF. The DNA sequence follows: TGTGCCAGCAACAGGGGGCACGGCAATCAGCCCCAGCATTTT.